These T cell receptor beta chains were read from a single sample in a study of shared clonotypes between healthy human individuals. Generated by immunoSEQ multiplex PCR, the TCRdb table keeps only in-frame clones and is missing some. The table records 950,000 to 1,200,000 clones, 70% to 85% of them present only once. The sequenced material came from memory CD4+ T cells from PBMCs. The source of these receptors is a man between 18 and 29 years old in good health. Some clones in this sample may be carry-over from other donors' samples. Each CDR3 is given with its conserved first and last residue. The order of the fields is V gene, D gene, J gene, clone size, CDR3 protein, CDR3 DNA. A D gene is named only where the DNA matches it firmly. Expanded clones get a size class; other rows say once, few or many, or leave the size out.

V gene: TRBV2; D gene: TRBD1; J gene: TRBJ1-3; clone size: .; CDR3 protein: CASSDDRASGNTIYF; CDR3 DNA: TGTGCCAGCAGTGACGACAGGGCGTCTGGAAACACCATATATTTT
V gene: TRBV18; D gene: .; J gene: TRBJ1-5; clone size: .; CDR3 protein: CASSPGTDNQPQHF; CDR3 DNA: TGTGCCAGCTCACCAGGGACGGACAATCAGCCCCAGCATTTT
V gene: TRBV5-4; D gene: TRBD1; J gene: TRBJ2-6; clone size: few; CDR3 protein: CASSSGQGTGANVLTF; CDR3 DNA: TGTGCCAGCAGCTCTGGACAGGGGACCGGGGCCAACGTCCTGACTTTC
V gene: TRBV5-6; D gene: TRBD1; J gene: TRBJ2-7; clone size: once; CDR3 protein: CASSWRQGDSYEQYF; CDR3 DNA: TGTGCCAGCAGCTGGAGACAGGGTGATTCCTACGAGCAGTACTTC
V gene: TRBV5-1; D gene: .; J gene: TRBJ1-3; clone size: .; CDR3 protein: CASSFSRGAGNTIYF; CDR3 DNA: TGCGCCAGCAGCTTCAGTAGGGGTGCTGGAAACACCATATATTTT
V gene: TRBV11-2; D gene: .; J gene: TRBJ1-2; clone size: few; CDR3 protein: CASSQESYGYTF; CDR3 DNA: TGTGCCAGCAGCCAGGAATCCTATGGCTACACCTTC
V gene: TRBV9; D gene: .; J gene: TRBJ1-4; clone size: few; CDR3 protein: CASSGGSPYEKLFF; CDR3 DNA: TGTGCCAGCAGCGGCGGCAGCCCGTATGAAAAACTGTTTTTT
V gene: TRBV5-1; D gene: TRBD2; J gene: TRBJ2-2; clone size: .; CDR3 protein: CASSLDASGSRPGELFF; CDR3 DNA: TGCGCCAGCAGCTTGGACGCTAGCGGGTCTAGGCCCGGGGAGCTGTTTTTT
V gene: TRBV5-1; D gene: .; J gene: TRBJ1-2; clone size: .; CDR3 protein: CASSQIPGGPVGYTF; CDR3 DNA: TGCGCCAGCAGCCAGATCCCGGGCGGCCCTGTCGGCTACACCTTC
V gene: TRBV30; D gene: TRBD2; J gene: TRBJ2-3; clone size: once; CDR3 protein: CAWNWGRGDTDTQYF; CDR3 DNA: TGTGCCTGGAATTGGGGCCGGGGGGACACAGATACGCAGTATTTT
V gene: TRBV20-1; D gene: .; J gene: TRBJ2-2; clone size: .; CDR3 protein: CSAANTGELFF; CDR3 DNA: TGCAGTGCCGCGAACACCGGGGAGCTGTTTTTT
V gene: TRBV19; D gene: .; J gene: TRBJ1-1; clone size: .; CDR3 protein: CASSKDRRYTEAFF; CDR3 DNA: TGTGCCAGTAGTAAAGACCGTAGGTACACTGAAGCTTTCTTT
V gene: TRBV18; D gene: .; J gene: TRBJ2-1; clone size: .; CDR3 protein: CASSPPGRYNEQFF; CDR3 DNA: TGTGCCAGCTCACCACCCGGCAGGTACAATGAGCAGTTCTTC
V gene: TRBV5-4; D gene: TRBD1; J gene: TRBJ1-1; clone size: .; CDR3 protein: CASSLDNRGGNTEAFF; CDR3 DNA: TGTGCCAGCAGCTTGGATAACAGGGGTGGTAACACTGAAGCTTTCTTT
V gene: TRBV7-8; D gene: .; J gene: TRBJ2-2; clone size: few; CDR3 protein: CASSLALPANTGELFF; CDR3 DNA: TGTGCCAGCAGCTTAGCGCTACCCGCGAACACCGGGGAGCTGTTTTTT
V gene: TRBV4-1; D gene: TRBD1; J gene: TRBJ2-7; clone size: .; CDR3 protein: CASSQGRLPGQGSKQYF; CDR3 DNA: TGCGCCAGCAGCCAAGGCCGGCTCCCGGGACAGGGTTCAAAGCAGTACTTC
V gene: TRBV7-2; D gene: .; J gene: TRBJ1-5; clone size: .; CDR3 protein: CASSFTAGFSNQPQHF; CDR3 DNA: TGTGCCAGCAGCTTCACAGCAGGGTTTAGCAATCAGCCCCAGCATTTT
V gene: TRBV7-9; D gene: TRBD1; J gene: TRBJ2-7; clone size: .; CDR3 protein: CASSPPGTGNYEQYF; CDR3 DNA: TGTGCCAGCAGCCCCCCCGGGACAGGGAATTACGAGCAGTACTTC
V gene: TRBV21-1; D gene: .; J gene: TRBJ1-4; clone size: .; CDR3 protein: CASSKAGPGNEKLFF; CDR3 DNA: TGTGCCAGCAGCAAAGCCGGGCCTGGGAACGAAAAACTGTTTTTT
V gene: TRBV6-1; D gene: .; J gene: TRBJ2-7; clone size: .; CDR3 protein: CASTPQNYEQYF; CDR3 DNA: TGTGCCAGCACTCCCCAGAACTACGAGCAGTACTTC
V gene: TRBV5-6; D gene: .; J gene: TRBJ1-2; clone size: .; CDR3 protein: CASSGEGQGGYTF; CDR3 DNA: TGTGCCAGCAGCGGTGAAGGGCAGGGTGGCTACACCTTC
V gene: TRBV5-6; D gene: .; J gene: TRBJ1-2; clone size: .; CDR3 protein: CASSLFLGINYGYTF; CDR3 DNA: TGTGCCAGCAGCTTGTTCCTGGGGATCAACTATGGCTACACCTTC
V gene: TRBV28; D gene: .; J gene: TRBJ2-2; clone size: .; CDR3 protein: CAAQRQGIYGELFF; CDR3 DNA: TGTGCCGCCCAACGCCAGGGGATATACGGGGAGCTGTTTTTT
V gene: TRBV6-4; D gene: TRBD2; J gene: TRBJ2-3; clone size: few; CDR3 protein: CASSPGWTSGSSTDTQYF; CDR3 DNA: TGTGCCAGCAGCCCCGGGTGGACTAGCGGGAGTAGCACAGATACGCAGTATTTT
V gene: TRBV11-2; D gene: TRBD1; J gene: TRBJ2-7; clone size: .; CDR3 protein: CASSLGDRGGEQYF; CDR3 DNA: TGTGCCAGCAGCTTAGGGGACAGGGGTGGCGAGCAGTACTTC
V gene: TRBV7-3; D gene: TRBD2; J gene: TRBJ2-1; clone size: .; CDR3 protein: CASSLNGRPSNEQFF; CDR3 DNA: TGTGCCAGCAGCTTAAACGGGAGGCCGAGCAATGAGCAGTTCTTC
V gene: TRBV27; D gene: .; J gene: TRBJ2-1; clone size: .; CDR3 protein: CASSPGRDWNNEQFF; CDR3 DNA: TGTGCCAGCAGTCCCGGCCGGGACTGGAACAATGAGCAGTTCTTC
V gene: TRBV6-1; D gene: TRBD1; J gene: TRBJ2-7; clone size: .; CDR3 protein: CASGDRDTTYEQYF; CDR3 DNA: TGTGCCAGCGGGGACAGGGATACGACCTACGAGCAGTACTTC
V gene: TRBV28; D gene: .; J gene: TRBJ2-7; clone size: .; CDR3 protein: CASSSFLGAGAVLHEQYF; CDR3 DNA: TGTGCCAGCAGTTCCTTTTTGGGGGCTGGGGCCGTCCTACACGAGCAGTACTTC
V gene: TRBV11-2; D gene: .; J gene: TRBJ2-7; clone size: .; CDR3 protein: CASSFPWQHSSYEQYF; CDR3 DNA: TGTGCCAGCAGCTTTCCTTGGCAGCATAGCTCCTACGAGCAGTACTTC
V gene: TRBV25-1; D gene: TRBD2; J gene: TRBJ2-1; clone size: .; CDR3 protein: CASSEGGGLLQFF; CDR3 DNA: TGTGCCAGCAGTGAAGGCGGGGGACTGCTGCAGTTCTTC
V gene: TRBV7-2; D gene: .; J gene: TRBJ2-5; clone size: .; CDR3 protein: CASSPAGGGETQYF; CDR3 DNA: TGTGCCAGCAGCCCCGCTGGGGGAGGAGAGACCCAGTACTTC
V gene: TRBV7-2; D gene: .; J gene: TRBJ1-4; clone size: once; CDR3 protein: CASNPGATLNEKLFF; CDR3 DNA: TGTGCCAGCAACCCAGGGGCGACTTTAAATGAAAAACTGTTTTTT
V gene: TRBV4-2; D gene: TRBD1; J gene: TRBJ1-2; clone size: .; CDR3 protein: CASSQDIGQAPSNYGYTF; CDR3 DNA: TGTGCCAGCAGCCAAGATATAGGACAGGCCCCATCTAACTATGGCTACACCTTC
V gene: TRBV28; D gene: TRBD2; J gene: TRBJ2-4; clone size: .; CDR3 protein: CASTPSGVKNIQYF; CDR3 DNA: TGTGCCAGCACCCCTAGCGGGGTCAAAAACATTCAGTACTTC
V gene: TRBV18; D gene: .; J gene: TRBJ2-7; clone size: .; CDR3 protein: CASSPGGSSYEQYF; CDR3 DNA: TGTGCCAGCTCACCTGGTGGCAGCTCCTACGAGCAGTACTTC
V gene: TRBV2; D gene: .; J gene: TRBJ1-3; clone size: .; CDR3 protein: CASSETRVSGNTIYF; CDR3 DNA: TGTGCCAGCAGTGAGACGAGGGTCTCTGGAAACACCATATATTTT
V gene: TRBV6-1; D gene: .; J gene: TRBJ1-2; clone size: .; CDR3 protein: CASSGRTYYGYTF; CDR3 DNA: TGTGCCAGCAGTGGCAGGACTTACTATGGCTACACCTTC
V gene: TRBV7-3; D gene: TRBD1; J gene: TRBJ2-2; clone size: .; CDR3 protein: CASSSGQGYTGELFF; CDR3 DNA: TGTGCCAGCAGCTCTGGACAGGGTTACACCGGGGAGCTGTTTTTT
V gene: TRBV27; D gene: .; J gene: TRBJ1-1; clone size: .; CDR3 protein: CASSPLGGVVGANTEAFF; CDR3 DNA: TGTGCCAGCAGTCCCCTAGGTGGAGTCGTGGGGGCTAACACTGAAGCTTTCTTT
V gene: TRBV4-3; D gene: .; J gene: TRBJ1-6; clone size: .; CDR3 protein: CASSQDLGDGGSPLHF; CDR3 DNA: TGCGCCAGCAGCCAAGATCTAGGGGACGGCGGTTCACCCCTCCACTTT
V gene: TRBV5-1; D gene: .; J gene: TRBJ2-1; clone size: .; CDR3 protein: CASSPQEPLAYNEQFF; CDR3 DNA: TGCGCCAGCAGCCCCCAGGAGCCCTTAGCCTACAATGAGCAGTTCTTC
V gene: TRBV11-1; D gene: TRBD1; J gene: TRBJ2-5; clone size: .; CDR3 protein: CASSYITGAGQETQYF; CDR3 DNA: TGTGCCAGCAGCTACATAACAGGGGCTGGCCAAGAGACCCAGTACTTC
V gene: TRBV5-4; D gene: .; J gene: TRBJ2-5; clone size: .; CDR3 protein: CASSVVADQETQYF; CDR3 DNA: TGTGCCAGCAGCGTGGTAGCGGATCAAGAGACCCAGTACTTC
V gene: TRBV7-3; D gene: .; J gene: TRBJ1-2; clone size: .; CDR3 protein: CASSLSGGGGYTF; CDR3 DNA: TGTGCCAGCAGCCTTAGTGGGGGTGGAGGCTACACCTTC
V gene: TRBV28; D gene: .; J gene: TRBJ1-1; clone size: .; CDR3 protein: CASSFVENTEAFF; CDR3 DNA: TGTGCCAGCAGTTTCGTGGAGAACACTGAAGCTTTCTTT
V gene: TRBV28; D gene: .; J gene: TRBJ2-7; clone size: .; CDR3 protein: CASSLMNYEQYF; CDR3 DNA: TGTGCCAGCAGTTTAATGAACTACGAGCAGTACTTC